The entry that follows covers one TCR beta chain sequence. The antigen is undetermined. TCRdb keeps only in-frame clones here, not all; method: immunoSEQ multiplex PCR. This sample has about 3,700 clones, with roughly 25% found just once. The sample belongs to a study of T cells in localized non-small cell lung cancer. Overall study results and limits: Researchers found a median around 50 of the top 100 tumor clones in adjacent lung. Clonality of T cells reached its maximum in uninvolved adjacent lung, surpassing tumor.

Germline V gene sequence: CDR1 LNHDA, CDR2 SQIVND (reference sequence). The V gene end was trimmed by 3 bases and the J gene end by 1 base; junction bases not matched to a gene: 17. This CDR3 contains 19 residues. Sequences were derived from lung tumor tissue, sampled before any cancer treatment. The V and J genes are TRBV19 and TRBJ2-5; 7 bases match TRBD1. This TCR was recovered from a woman aged 35 to 69 with stage I lung adenocarcinoma. CDR3 amino acids: CASSMEYPGTANLQETQYF. In DNA, the CDR3 is TGTGCCAGTAGTATGGAGTATCCGGGGACAGCGAACCTCCAAGAGACCCAGTACTTC.